This entry is about one T cell receptor beta chain. Antigen unknown. Primed by a sample-barcoded 5' primer and a J-beta primer mix, a second PCR proceeded for about 7 to 11 cycles. A single record per CDR3 protein comes from TCRdb applying MiXCR to the 5' RACE reads. Seen here are fewer than 1,200,000 distinct CDR3 sequences, approximately 25% observed once, and the top ten hold less than 0.85%. These data belong to a study of blood T cells in healthy people across ages. Total RNA amounts of at least 5 micrograms were extracted per sample. Study findings and constraints: Donors of long life had a larger count of naive CD4+ cells and greater diversity than aged donors.

V lost 6 bases to trimming and J lost 7 bases, with 16 bases between them. The CDR3 is 14 amino acids. CDR1 MDHEN and CDR2 SYDVKM come from the germline V gene. In addition, the sample was reused for a study of T cells of mothers and their children. As that report states: Donors were three healthy Caucasian mothers and their six children. Over 8 million reads per mother and roughly 3 million per child were obtained.

This clonotype was sampled from a girl under 10 years old in good health. The V gene is TRBV28, the J gene TRBJ2-1, with D maybe TRBD1 (6 bases). The sample taken for sequencing was blood. The CDR3 nucleotides are TGTGCCAGCAGCCCCCTTATCCAGGGGAATGAGCAGTTCTTC. Protein sequence: CASSPLIQGNEQFF.